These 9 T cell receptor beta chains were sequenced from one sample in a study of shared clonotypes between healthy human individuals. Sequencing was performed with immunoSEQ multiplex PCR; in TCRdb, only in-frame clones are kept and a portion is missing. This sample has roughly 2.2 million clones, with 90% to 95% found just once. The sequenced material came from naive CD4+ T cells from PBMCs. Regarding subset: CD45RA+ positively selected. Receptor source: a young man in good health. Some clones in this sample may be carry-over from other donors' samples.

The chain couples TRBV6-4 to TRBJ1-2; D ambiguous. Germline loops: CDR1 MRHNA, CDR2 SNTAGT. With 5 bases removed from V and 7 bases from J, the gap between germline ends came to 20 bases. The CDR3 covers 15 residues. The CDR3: CASSPSARVWSGYTF. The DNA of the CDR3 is TGTGCCAGCAGTCCCAGTGCCCGGGTTTGGAGTGGCTACACCTTC.

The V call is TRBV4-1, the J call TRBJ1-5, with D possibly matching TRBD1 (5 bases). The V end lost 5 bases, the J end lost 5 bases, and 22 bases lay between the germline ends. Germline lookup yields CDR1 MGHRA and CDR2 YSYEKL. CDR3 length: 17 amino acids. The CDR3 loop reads CASSKRYDLGGDQPQHF. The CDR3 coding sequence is TGCGCCAGCAGCAAAAGATATGACTTGGGGGGGGATCAGCCCCAGCATTTT.

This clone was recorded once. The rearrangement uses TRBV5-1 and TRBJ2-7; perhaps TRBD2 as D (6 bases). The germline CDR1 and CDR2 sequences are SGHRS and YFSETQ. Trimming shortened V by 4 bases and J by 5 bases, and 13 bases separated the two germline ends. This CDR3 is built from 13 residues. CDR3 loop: CASSRGSMDEQYF. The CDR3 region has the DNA TGCGCCAGCAGCCGGGGGTCCATGGACGAGCAGTACTTC.

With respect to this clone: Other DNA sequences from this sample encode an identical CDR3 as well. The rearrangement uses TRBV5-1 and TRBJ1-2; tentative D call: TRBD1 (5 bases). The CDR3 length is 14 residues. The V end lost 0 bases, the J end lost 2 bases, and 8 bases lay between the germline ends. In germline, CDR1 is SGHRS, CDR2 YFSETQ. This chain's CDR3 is CASSLAGENYGYTF. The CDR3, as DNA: TGCGCCAGCAGCTTGGCGGGGGAGAACTATGGCTACACCTTC.

CDR3 loop: CASSLRPEIVGTEAFF. The DNA for the CDR3 is TGTGCCAGCAGCCTAAGACCGGAGATCGTTGGCACTGAAGCTTTCTTT. The chain combines TRBV9 with TRBJ1-1, with no clear D. Germline lookup yields CDR1 SGDLS and CDR2 YYNGEE. V was trimmed by 4 bases and J by 4 bases, leaving 20 bases between them. CDR3 length equals 16 residues.

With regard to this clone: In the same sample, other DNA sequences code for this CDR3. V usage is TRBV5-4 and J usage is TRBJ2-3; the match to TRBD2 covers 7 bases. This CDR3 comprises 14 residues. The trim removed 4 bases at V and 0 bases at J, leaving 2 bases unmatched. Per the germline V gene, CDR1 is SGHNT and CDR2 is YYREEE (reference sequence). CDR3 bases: TGTGCCAGCAGCCCTAGCGGAAGCACAGATACGCAGTATTTT. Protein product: CASSPSGSTDTQYF.

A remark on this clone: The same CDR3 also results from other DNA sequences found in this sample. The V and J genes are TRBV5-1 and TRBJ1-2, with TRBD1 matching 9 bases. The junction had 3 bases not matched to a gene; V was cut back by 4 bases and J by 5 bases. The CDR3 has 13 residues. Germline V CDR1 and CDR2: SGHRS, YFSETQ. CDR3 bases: TGCGCCAGCAGCCCTGGACAGGGGTATGGCTACACCTTC. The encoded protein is CASSPGQGYGYTF.

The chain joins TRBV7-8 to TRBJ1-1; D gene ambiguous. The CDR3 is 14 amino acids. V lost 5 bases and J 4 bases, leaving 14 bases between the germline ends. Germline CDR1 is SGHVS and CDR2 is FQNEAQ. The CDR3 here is CASSLKRVGTEAFF. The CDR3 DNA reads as TGTGCCAGCAGCCTAAAGCGGGTGGGCACTGAAGCTTTCTTT.

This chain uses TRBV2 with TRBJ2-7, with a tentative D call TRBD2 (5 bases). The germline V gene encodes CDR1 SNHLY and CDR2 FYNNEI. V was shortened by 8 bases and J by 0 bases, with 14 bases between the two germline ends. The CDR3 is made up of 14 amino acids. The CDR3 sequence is CASLARASSYEQYF. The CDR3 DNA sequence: TGTGCCAGCCTGGCGAGGGCCTCCTCCTACGAGCAGTACTTC. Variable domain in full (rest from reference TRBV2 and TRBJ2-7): EPEVTQTPSHQVTQMGQEVILRCVPISNHLYFYWYRQILGQKVEFLVSFYNNEISEKSEIFDDQFSVERPDGSNFTLKIRSTKLEDSAMYFCASLARASSYEQYFGPGTRLTVT.